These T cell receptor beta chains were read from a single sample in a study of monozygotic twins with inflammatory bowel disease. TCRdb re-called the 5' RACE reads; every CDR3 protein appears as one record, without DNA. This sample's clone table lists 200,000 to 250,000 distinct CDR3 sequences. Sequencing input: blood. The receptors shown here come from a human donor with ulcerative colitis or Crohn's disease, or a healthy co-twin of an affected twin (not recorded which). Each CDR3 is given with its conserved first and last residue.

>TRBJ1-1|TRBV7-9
CASSLEGRIMNTEAFF
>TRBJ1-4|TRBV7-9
CASRLKDQVNEKLFF
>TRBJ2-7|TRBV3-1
CASSQDPSVRVPPPPEQYF
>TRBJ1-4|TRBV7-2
CASSPWTGNEKLFF
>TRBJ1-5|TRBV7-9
CASSRRGEGQPQHF
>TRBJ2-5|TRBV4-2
CASSQGTRDSQYF
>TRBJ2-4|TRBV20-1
CSADYRGRDIQYF
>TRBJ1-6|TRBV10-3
CAITPGGPYNSPLHF
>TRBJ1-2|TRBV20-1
CSARVILGYEYGYTF
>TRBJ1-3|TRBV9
CASSVEGAMGNTIYF
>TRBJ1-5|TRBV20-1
CSATGGAGANQPQHF
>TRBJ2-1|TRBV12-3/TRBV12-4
CASSLGLADEQFF
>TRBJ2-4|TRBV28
CASSLVTDPNIQYF
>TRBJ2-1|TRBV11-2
CASIFSRGGLNEQFF
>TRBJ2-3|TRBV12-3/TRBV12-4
CASRGSGGSNTDTQYF
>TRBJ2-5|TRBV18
CASSPTTGEETQYF
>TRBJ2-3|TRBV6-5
CASSYTTGGLGTDTQYF
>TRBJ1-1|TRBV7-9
CASSPWARRQMNTEAFF
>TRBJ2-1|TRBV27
CASSSPGKIHNEQFF
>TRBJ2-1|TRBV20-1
CSARDRTGSYNEQFF
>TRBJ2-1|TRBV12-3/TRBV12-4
CASSELAGVTNNEQFF
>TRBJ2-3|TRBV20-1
CSARGNGDTQYF
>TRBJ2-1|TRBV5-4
CASSYATGINEQFF